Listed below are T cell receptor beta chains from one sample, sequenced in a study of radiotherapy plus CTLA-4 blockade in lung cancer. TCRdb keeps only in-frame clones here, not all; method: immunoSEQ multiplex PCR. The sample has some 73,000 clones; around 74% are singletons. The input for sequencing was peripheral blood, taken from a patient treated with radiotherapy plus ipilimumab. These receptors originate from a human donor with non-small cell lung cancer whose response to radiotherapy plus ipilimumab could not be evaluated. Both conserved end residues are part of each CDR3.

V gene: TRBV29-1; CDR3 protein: CSVPGGVEQFF
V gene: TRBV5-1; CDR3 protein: CASSLVSSVSYEQYF
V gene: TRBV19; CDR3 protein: CASSPRQGLTNYGYTF
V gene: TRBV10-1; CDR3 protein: CASSESAQGDTEAFF
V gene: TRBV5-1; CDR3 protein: CASSPEGSYEQYF
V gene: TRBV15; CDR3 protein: CATSRVGTRGRSYGTQYF
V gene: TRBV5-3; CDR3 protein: CARSPYSGAPGDTQYF
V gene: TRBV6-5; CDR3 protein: CASRRGYEQYF
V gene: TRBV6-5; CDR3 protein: CASKRQGENTEAFF
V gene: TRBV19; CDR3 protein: CASSRTGGENEKLFF
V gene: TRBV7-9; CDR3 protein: CASSFSGPGTGELFF
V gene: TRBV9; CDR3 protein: CASSVGLAGGFEQYF
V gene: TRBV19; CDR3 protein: CASKDRGADTQYF
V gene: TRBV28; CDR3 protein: CASSLYSRGGGYGYTF
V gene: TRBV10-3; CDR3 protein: CAISELSGEETQYF
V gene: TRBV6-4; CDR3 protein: CASSDSSGGADTQYF
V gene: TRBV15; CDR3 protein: CATSRDSPATNEKLFF
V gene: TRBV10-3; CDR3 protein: CAIRGQDSYEQYF
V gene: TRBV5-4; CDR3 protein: CASSFGAENIQYF
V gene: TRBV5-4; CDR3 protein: CASSLGGWTDSYEQYF
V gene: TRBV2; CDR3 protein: CASSDRGRDTQYF
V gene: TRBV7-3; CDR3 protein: CASSLAGEADTQYF
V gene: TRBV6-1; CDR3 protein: CASSSPVSNYGYTF
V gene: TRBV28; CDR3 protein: CASHSDRAVREAFF
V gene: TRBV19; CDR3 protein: CASSDRAGDGYTF
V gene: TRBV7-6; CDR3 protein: CASSLTAGGTGETQYF
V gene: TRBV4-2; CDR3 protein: CASSQDGAFPYGYTF
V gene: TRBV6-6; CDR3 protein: CASRHPGGSSYNEQFF
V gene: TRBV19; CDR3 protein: CASSISLAGGGFF
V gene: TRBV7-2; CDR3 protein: CASSLGTASYEQYF
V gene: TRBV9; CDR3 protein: CASSVGAGGTDTQYF